The 9 T cell receptor beta chains in this list originate from one sample, sequenced in a study of OX40 agonist ivuxolimab in advanced cancers. Sequencing used immunoSEQ multiplex PCR; TCRdb keeps in-frame clones, though not all of them. This sample has about 130,000 clones, with about 93% found just once. The sample consisted of CD4+ or CD8+ T cells sorted from blood, taken in a trial of the OX40 agonist ivuxolimab. All receptors derive from an adult with an advanced solid tumor such as melanoma, head and neck, liver or kidney cancer.

This clone was found once. J is TRBJ2-7 and V is TRBV28; D is unresolved. In germline, CDR1 is MDHEN, CDR2 SYDVKM. Trimming stripped 6 bases from V and 4 bases from J, with 10 bases between. This CDR3 comprises 12 residues. For the CDR3, the DNA is TGTGCCAGCAGCCTCCAGGAGTACGAGCAGTACTTC. This gives the protein CASSLQEYEQYF.

The CDR3 DNA reads as TGTGCCAGCAGTTACGGGACAGGGGGAGGAGAAAAACTGTTTTTT. It yields the protein CASSYGTGGGEKLFF. The V gene is TRBV6-5, the J gene TRBJ1-4; 11 bases are shared with TRBD1. The CDR3 length is 15 residues. After removal of 2 bases from V and 8 bases from J, the junction contained 4 bases not matched to a gene. The germline V gene encodes CDR1 MNHEY and CDR2 SVGAGI.

This chain links TRBV27 with TRBJ2-7; 10 bases are a match to TRBD2. Germline CDR1 MNHEY, CDR2 SMNVEV (reference sequence). V gave up 4 bases and J gave up 5 bases; unmatched junction bases: 8. CDR3 length: 15 residues. The CDR3 DNA reads as TGTGCCAGCAGTTCCCCGGGACTAGCGACAAACGAGCAGTACTTC. This gives the protein CASSSPGLATNEQYF.

V usage is TRBV13 and J usage is TRBJ1-2, with D perhaps TRBD1 (6 bases). Trimming cost V 3 bases and J 5 bases, with 10 bases left between them. There are 13 residues in the CDR3. CDR1 and CDR2 (germline): PRHDT, FYEKMQ (reference sequence). The CDR3 DNA follows: TGTGCCAGCAGCTTCGGCAGGGGATATGGCTACACCTTC. Amino acid sequence: CASSFGRGYGYTF.

This clone was counted a few times. This sequence joins TRBV20-1 and TRBJ1-1, with D uncertain. V lost 0 bases and J 8 bases, leaving 7 bases between the germline ends. CDR3 length equals 11 residues. Germline CDR1 reads DFQATT; CDR2 reads SNEGSKA (reference sequence). This chain's CDR3 is CSARDMREAFF. The CDR3 DNA reads TGCAGTGCTAGAGATATGAGAGAAGCTTTCTTT.

The gene calls are TRBV10-3 and TRBJ2-3; D is unresolved. Germline V gene data show CDR1 as ENHRY and CDR2 as SYGVKD. Trimming shortened V by 2 bases and J by 1 base, and 19 bases separated the two germline ends. This CDR3 has 18 amino acids. CDR3 coding DNA: TGTGCCATCAGTGAGCCTTACGCAGGCGCGGATCGCACAGATACGCAGTATTTT. Translating gives CAISEPYAGADRTDTQYF.

The chain links TRBV6-1 to TRBJ2-5; TRBD2 is a possible D gene (5 bases). CDR1 and CDR2 (germline): MNHNS, SASEGT. V lost 2 bases, J lost 7 bases, and 14 bases lay in between. This CDR3 has 14 amino acids. CDR3 sequence reads: CASSERWSAGTQYF. The CDR3 nucleotides read TGTGCCAGCAGTGAACGCTGGAGCGCGGGGACCCAGTACTTC.

The gene calls are TRBV10-2 and TRBJ1-1; D is unclear. The germline gives CDR1 WSHSY, CDR2 SAAADI. Trimming stripped 4 bases from V and 2 bases from J, with 5 bases between. The CDR3 is made up of 12 amino acids. This chain's CDR3 is CASSALNTEAFF. CDR3 sequence (DNA): TGCGCCAGCAGTGCTCTAAACACTGAAGCTTTCTTT.

The chain joins TRBV28 to TRBJ1-3; D call uncertain. The germline CDR1 and CDR2 sequences are MDHEN and SYDVKM. The V and J ends lost 6 bases and 2 bases respectively, with 17 bases between them. The CDR3 sequence is 16 residues long. The CDR3 spells CASSSPGLRTGNTIYF. The CDR3 bases are TGTGCCAGCAGCTCCCCCGGCCTACGAACTGGAAACACCATATATTTT.